This T cell receptor beta chain was retrieved from a study of cytomegalovirus exposure and HLA in healthy donors. Regarding the study as a whole: An observed cluster of highly shared sequence variants was recorded as a likely sequencing artifact. Another analysis was done later, and it associated approximately 15,000 TCR beta sequences with HLA alleles at 0.05 false discovery rate.

The CDR3 sequence is 16 residues long. Germline loops: CDR1 MDHEN, CDR2 SYDVKM. V lost 6 bases, J lost 1 base, and 12 bases stayed unmatched. Concerning this clone itself: The antigen remains undetermined.

This PCR relied on a set of 60 Vbeta primers and 13 Jbeta primers. Sequencing used immunoSEQ multiplex PCR; TCRdb keeps in-frame clones, though not all of them. This sample has about 130,000 clones, with 75% found just once. The chain is built from TRBV28 and TRBJ2-7, with TRBD1 matching over 7 bases. Sequencing used PBMCs. The origin of this receptor is a man aged 30-40 years in good health and CMV-seronegative. DNA of the CDR3: TGTGCCAGCAGCCCTGCAGAGGGGGCTAGGTCCTACGAGCAGTACTTC. Its protein is CASSPAEGARSYEQYF.